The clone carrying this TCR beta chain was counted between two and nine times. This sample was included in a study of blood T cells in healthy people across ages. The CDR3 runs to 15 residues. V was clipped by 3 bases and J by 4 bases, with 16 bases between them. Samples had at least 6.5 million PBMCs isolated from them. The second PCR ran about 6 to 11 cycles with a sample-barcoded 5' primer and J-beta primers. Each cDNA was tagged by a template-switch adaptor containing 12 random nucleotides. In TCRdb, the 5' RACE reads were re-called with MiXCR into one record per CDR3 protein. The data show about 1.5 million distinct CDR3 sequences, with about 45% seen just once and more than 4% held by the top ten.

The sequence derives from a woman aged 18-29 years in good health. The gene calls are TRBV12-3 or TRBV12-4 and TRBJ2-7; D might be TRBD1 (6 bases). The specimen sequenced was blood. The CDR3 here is CASSFGAGVFYEQYF. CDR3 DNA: TGTGCCAGCAGTTTCGGGGCAGGGGTATTTTACGAGCAGTACTTC.